This TCR beta chain was sequenced in a study of blood T cell repertoires in COVID-19. Study as a whole: Acute and convalescent COVID-19 samples came from the United States, Italy and Spain. T cells, B-cell-depleted T cells, or PBMCs supplied cDNA or gDNA.

Those who participated ranged in age from 18 to 89 years and resided in 20 to 30 US areas. Either two negative PCRs, clearance, or symptom resolution qualified Cohort 3 donors as recovered. The CDR3 is made up of 17 amino acids. Per germline, CDR1 LNHDA and CDR2 SQIVND (reference sequence). Trimming removed 6 bases at V and 5 bases at J, with 25 bases between. The data were produced by immunoSEQ multiplex PCR, yet TCRdb's version contains in-frame clones alone and is incomplete. The repertoire holds a few hundred thousand clones, with 87% as singletons. This clonotype was obtained from a woman between 25 and 40 years old who had recovered from COVID-19. Sequences were obtained from PBMCs or T cells enriched from blood (not recorded which). This chain connects TRBV19 to TRBJ1-1, with D hard to call. CDR3 region: CASSLTPSGGGGTEAFF. The CDR3 DNA follows: TGTGCCAGTAGCCTAACACCATCGGGAGGTGGAGGGACTGAAGCTTTCTTT.